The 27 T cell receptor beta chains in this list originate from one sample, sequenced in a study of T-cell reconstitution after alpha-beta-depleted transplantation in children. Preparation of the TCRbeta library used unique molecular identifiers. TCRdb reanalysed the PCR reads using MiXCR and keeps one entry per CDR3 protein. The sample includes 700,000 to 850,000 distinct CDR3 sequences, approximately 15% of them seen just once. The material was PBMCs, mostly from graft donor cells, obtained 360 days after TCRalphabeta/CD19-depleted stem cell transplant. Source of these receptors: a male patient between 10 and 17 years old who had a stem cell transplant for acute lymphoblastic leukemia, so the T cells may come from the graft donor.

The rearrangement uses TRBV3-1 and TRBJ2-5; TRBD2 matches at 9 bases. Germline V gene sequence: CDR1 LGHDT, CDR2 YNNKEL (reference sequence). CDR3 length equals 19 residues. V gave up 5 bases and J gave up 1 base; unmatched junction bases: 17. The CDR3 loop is CASSKEAGWEREAQETQYF. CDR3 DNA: TGTGCCAGCAGCAAGGAGGCGGGTTGGGAGCGGGAGGCCCAAGAGACCCAGTACTTC.

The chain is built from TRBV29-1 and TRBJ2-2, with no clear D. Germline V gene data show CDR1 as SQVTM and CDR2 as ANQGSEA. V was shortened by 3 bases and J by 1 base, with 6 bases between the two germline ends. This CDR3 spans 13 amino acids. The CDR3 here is CSVDQENTGELFF. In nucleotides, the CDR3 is TGCAGCGTTGACCAGGAGAACACCGGGGAGCTGTTTTTT.

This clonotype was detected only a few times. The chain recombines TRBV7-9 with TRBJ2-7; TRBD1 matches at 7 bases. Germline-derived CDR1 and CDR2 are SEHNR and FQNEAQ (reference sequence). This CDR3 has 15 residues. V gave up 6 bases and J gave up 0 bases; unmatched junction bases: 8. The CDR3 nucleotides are TGTGCCAGCAGACGTGACAGGGCGGTCTCCTACGAGCAGTACTTC. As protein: CASRRDRAVSYEQYF. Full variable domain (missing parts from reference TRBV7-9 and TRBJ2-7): DTGVSQNPRHKITKRGQNVTFRCDPISEHNRLYWYRQTLGQGPEFLTYFQNEAQLEKSRLLSDRFSAERPKGSFSTLEIQRTEQGDSAMYLCASRRDRAVSYEQYFGPGTRLTVT.

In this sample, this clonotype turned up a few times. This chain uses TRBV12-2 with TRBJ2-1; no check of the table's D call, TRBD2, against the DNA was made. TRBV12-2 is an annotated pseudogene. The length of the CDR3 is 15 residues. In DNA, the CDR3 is TGTGCAAGTCACCTCCGGGACCGCTACCGGGACTTCCTGTTCTTC. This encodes CASHLRDRYRDFLFF.

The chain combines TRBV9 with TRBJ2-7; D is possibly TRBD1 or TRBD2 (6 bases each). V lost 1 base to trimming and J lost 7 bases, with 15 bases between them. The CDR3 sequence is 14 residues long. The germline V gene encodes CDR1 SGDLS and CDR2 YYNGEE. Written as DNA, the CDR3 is TGTGCCAGCAGCGTAACTACCGGGGGCCGGGAGCAGTACTTC. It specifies CASSVTTGGREQYF.

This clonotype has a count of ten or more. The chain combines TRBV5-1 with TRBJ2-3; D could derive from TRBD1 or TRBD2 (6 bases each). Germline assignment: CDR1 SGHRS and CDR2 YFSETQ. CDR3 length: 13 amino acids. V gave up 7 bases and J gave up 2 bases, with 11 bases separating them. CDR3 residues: CASQEGVTDTQYF. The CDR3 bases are TGCGCCAGCCAGGAGGGGGTCACAGATACGCAGTATTTT.

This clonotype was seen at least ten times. CDR3 residues: CASSLAAGWYGYTF. The CDR3 DNA reads TGTGCCAGCAGTTTAGCTGCAGGGTGGTATGGCTACACCTTC. The chain couples TRBV12-3 or TRBV12-4 to TRBJ1-2, with D maybe TRBD1 (5 bases). V lost 0 bases and J 5 bases, leaving 10 bases between the germline ends. This CDR3 spans 14 amino acids.

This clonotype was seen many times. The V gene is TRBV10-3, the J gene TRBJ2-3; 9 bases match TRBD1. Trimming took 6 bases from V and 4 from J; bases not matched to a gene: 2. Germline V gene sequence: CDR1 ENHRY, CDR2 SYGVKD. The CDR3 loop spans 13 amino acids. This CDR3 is CAISRQGADTQYF. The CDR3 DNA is TGTGCCATCAGCAGACAGGGGGCAGATACGCAGTATTTT.

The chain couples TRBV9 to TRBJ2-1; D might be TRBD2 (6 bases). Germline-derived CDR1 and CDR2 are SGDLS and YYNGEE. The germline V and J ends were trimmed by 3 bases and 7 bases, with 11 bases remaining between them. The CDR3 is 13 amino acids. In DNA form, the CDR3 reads TGTGCCAGCAGCGCACTAGGAGGGAATGAGCAGTTCTTC. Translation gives CASSALGGNEQFF.

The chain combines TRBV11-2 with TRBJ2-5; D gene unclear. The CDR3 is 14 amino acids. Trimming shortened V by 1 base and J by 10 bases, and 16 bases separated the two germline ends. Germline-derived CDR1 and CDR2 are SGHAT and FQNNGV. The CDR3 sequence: CASSLVPSPLVQYF. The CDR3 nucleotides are TGTGCCAGCAGCTTAGTACCCTCTCCCTTAGTCCAGTACTTC.

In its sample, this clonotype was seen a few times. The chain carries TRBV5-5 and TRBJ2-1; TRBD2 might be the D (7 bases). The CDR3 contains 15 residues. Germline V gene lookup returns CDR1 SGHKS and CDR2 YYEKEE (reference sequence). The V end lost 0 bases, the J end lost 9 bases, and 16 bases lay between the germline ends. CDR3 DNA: TGTGCCAGCAGCTTGGTTGGCGGGAGAGGGGGTGAGCAGTTCTTC. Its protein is CASSLVGGRGGEQFF.

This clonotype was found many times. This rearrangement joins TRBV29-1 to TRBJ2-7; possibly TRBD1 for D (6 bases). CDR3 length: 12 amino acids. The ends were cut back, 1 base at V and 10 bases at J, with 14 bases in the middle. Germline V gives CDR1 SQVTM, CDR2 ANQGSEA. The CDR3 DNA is TGCAGCGTTGAAGGGCCTACAGGGACACAGTACTTC. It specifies CSVEGPTGTQYF.

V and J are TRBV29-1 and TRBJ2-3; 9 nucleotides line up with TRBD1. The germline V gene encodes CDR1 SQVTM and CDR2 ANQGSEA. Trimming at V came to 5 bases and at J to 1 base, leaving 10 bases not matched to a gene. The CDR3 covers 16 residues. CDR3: CSVTGGVFGRTDTQYF. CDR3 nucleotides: TGCAGCGTTACAGGGGGCGTCTTCGGCCGCACAGATACGCAGTATTTT.

In DNA form, the CDR3 reads TGTGCCACCAGTGATTTATCTCAGGGGCGGAATCAGCCCCAGCATTTT. It encodes CATSDLSQGRNQPQHF. The V and J genes are TRBV24-1 and TRBJ1-5, with D maybe TRBD1 (6 bases). V lost 1 base, J lost 4 bases, and 13 bases lay in between. Germline V CDR1 and CDR2: KGHDR, SFDVKD. CDR3 length equals 16 residues.

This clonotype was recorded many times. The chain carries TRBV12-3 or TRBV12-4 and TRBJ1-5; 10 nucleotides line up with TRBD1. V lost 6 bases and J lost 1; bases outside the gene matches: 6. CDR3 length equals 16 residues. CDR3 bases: TGTGCCAGCAGCAGACAGGGGGCAGCAAGCAATCAGCCCCAGCATTTT. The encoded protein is CASSRQGAASNQPQHF.

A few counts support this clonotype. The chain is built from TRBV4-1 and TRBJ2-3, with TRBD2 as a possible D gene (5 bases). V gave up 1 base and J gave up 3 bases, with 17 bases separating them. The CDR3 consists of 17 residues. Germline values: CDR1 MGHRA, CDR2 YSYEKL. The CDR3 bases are TGCGCCAGCAGCCAAGGGTTCGGAGGATGGGCGACAGATACGCAGTATTTT. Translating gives CASSQGFGGWATDTQYF.

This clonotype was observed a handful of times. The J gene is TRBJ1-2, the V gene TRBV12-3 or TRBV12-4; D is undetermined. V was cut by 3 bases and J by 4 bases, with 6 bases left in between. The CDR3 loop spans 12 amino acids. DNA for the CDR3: TGTGCCAGCAGTTTGAGTGTCTATGGCTACACCTTC. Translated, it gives CASSLSVYGYTF.

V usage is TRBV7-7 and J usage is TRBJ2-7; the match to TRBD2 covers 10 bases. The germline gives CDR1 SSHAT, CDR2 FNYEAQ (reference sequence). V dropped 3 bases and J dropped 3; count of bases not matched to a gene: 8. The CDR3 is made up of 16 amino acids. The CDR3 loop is CASSFRAGGVDYEQYF. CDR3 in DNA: TGTGCCAGCAGCTTCAGAGCGGGAGGGGTGGACTACGAGCAGTACTTC.

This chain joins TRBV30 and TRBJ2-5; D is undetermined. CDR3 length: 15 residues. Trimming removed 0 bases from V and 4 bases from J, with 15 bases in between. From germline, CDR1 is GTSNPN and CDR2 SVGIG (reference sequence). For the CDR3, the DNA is TGTGCCTGGAGTGTAGGTCTTGGCGGAGCAGAGACCCAGTACTTC. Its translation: CAWSVGLGGAETQYF.

CDR3 protein: CASSSTPGTYFNEQFF. Written as DNA, the CDR3 is TGTGCCAGCAGTTCTACGCCCGGGACTTATTTCAATGAGCAGTTCTTC. The gene calls are TRBV7-8 and TRBJ2-1; D is perhaps TRBD2 (6 bases). V shed 6 bases and J shed 6 bases, with 21 bases lying between them. The CDR3 has 16 residues. The germline V gene encodes CDR1 SGHVS and CDR2 FQNEAQ.

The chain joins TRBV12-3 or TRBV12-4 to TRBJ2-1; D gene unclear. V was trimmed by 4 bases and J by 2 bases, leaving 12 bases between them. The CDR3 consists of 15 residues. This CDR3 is CASSYGRAPYNEQFF. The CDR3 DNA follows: TGTGCCAGCAGTTACGGCCGAGCCCCCTACAATGAGCAGTTCTTC.

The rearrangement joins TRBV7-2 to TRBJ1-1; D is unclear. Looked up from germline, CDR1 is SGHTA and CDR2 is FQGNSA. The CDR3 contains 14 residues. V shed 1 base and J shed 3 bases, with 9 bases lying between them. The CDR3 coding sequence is TGTGCCAGCAGCTTAGTCTTAAGGGACACTGAAGCTTTCTTT. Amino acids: CASSLVLRDTEAFF. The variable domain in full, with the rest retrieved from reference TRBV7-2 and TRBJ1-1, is GAGVSQSPSNKVTEKGKDVELRCDPISGHTALYWYRQSLGQGLEFLIYFQGNSAPDKSGLPSDRFSAERTGGSVSTLTIQRTQQEDSAVYLCASSLVLRDTEAFFGQGTRLTVV.

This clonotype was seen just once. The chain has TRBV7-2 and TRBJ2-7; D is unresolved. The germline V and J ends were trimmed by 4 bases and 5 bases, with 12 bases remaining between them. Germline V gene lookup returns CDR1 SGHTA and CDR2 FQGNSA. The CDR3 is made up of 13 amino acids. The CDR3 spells CASSSTGGNEQYF. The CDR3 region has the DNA TGTGCCAGCAGCTCAACGGGTGGGAACGAGCAGTACTTC.

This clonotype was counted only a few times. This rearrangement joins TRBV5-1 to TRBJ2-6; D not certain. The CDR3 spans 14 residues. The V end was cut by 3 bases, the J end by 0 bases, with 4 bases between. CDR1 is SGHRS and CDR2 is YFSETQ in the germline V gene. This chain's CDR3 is CASSWRSGANVLTF. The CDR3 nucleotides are TGCGCCAGCAGCTGGCGCTCTGGGGCCAACGTCCTGACTTTC.

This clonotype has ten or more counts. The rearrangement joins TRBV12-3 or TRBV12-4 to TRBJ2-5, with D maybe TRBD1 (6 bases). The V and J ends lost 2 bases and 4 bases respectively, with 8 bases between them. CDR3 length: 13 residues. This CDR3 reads CASSLMGAETQYF. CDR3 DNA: TGTGCCAGCAGTTTAATGGGGGCAGAGACCCAGTACTTC.

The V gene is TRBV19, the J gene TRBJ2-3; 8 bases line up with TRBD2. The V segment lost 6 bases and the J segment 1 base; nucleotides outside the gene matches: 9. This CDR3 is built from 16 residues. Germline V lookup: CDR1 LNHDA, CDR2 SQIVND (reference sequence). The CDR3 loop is CASRPTSGQRTDTQYF. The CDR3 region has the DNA TGTGCCAGTAGACCTACTAGCGGCCAACGCACAGATACGCAGTATTTT.

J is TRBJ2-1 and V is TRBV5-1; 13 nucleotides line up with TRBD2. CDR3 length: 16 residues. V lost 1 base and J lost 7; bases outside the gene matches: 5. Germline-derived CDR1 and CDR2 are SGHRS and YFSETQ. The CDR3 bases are TGCGCCAGCAGCTTGAGGACTAGCGGGAGTAAAAATGAGCAGTTCTTC. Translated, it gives CASSLRTSGSKNEQFF.